These 26 T cell receptor beta chains came from one sample sequenced in a study of shared clonotypes between healthy human individuals. The repertoire was sequenced with immunoSEQ multiplex PCR; TCRdb's copy has only in-frame clones and lacks some. The sample lists over a million clones; over 95% were seen once. Sequences were obtained from naive CD4+ T cells sorted from blood. Subset of the sample: CD45RA+ positively selected. Source of these receptors: a man under 40 in good health.

There are a few counts of this clone. Other DNA sequences in the sample encode the same CDR3. The V gene is TRBV20-1, the J gene TRBJ1-5; no firm D call. The CDR3 covers 11 residues. V lost 1 base to trimming and J lost 6 bases, with 4 bases between them. Germline CDR1 DFQATT, CDR2 SNEGSKA (reference sequence). The CDR3 is CSARVGQPQHF. CDR3 in DNA: TGCAGTGCTAGAGTTGGTCAGCCCCAGCATTTT.

The chain joins TRBV4-3 to TRBJ2-1, with D possibly being TRBD1 (7 bases). The CDR3 contains 15 residues. Germline V gene lookup returns CDR1 LGHNA and CDR2 YSLEER. V dropped 3 bases and J dropped 3 bases, with 12 bases sitting between them. CDR3 in DNA: TGCGCCAGCAGCCACCGGCAGGGGGGCTACAATGAGCAGTTCTTC. Protein sequence: CASSHRQGGYNEQFF.

This chain uses TRBV5-5 with TRBJ2-6; the D gene is possibly TRBD1 (6 bases). CDR1 and CDR2 (germline): SGHKS, YYEKEE (reference sequence). V dropped 7 bases and J dropped 1 base, with 27 bases sitting between them. This CDR3 has 20 residues. The CDR3 reads CASREVGPGTRPSGANVLTF. CDR3 sequence (DNA): TGTGCCAGCCGCGAGGTGGGGCCCGGGACAAGACCTTCTGGGGCCAACGTCCTGACTTTC.

The J gene is TRBJ2-2, the V gene TRBV21-1; the DNA was not compared with TRBD2, the D call given in the table. TRBV21-1 is annotated as a pseudogene. The CDR3 length is 14 residues. The CDR3 nucleotides are TGTGCCAGCAGCAAAGTGTCGGACACCGGGGAGCTGTTTTTT. This sequence encodes CASSKVSDTGELFF.

The J gene is TRBJ2-4, the V gene TRBV4-1; TRBD1 matches at 8 bases. This CDR3 region has 15 residues. The V gene end was trimmed by 1 base and the J gene end by 9 bases; junction bases not matched to a gene: 8. Per the germline V gene, CDR1 is MGHRA and CDR2 is YSYEKL. The CDR3 nucleotides are TGCGCCAGCAGCCAAGTTGGACAGGGAAAAGTCATTCAGTACTTC. Protein product: CASSQVGQGKVIQYF.

This sequence joins TRBV19 and TRBJ2-2; D possibly corresponds to TRBD2 (5 bases). The CDR3 length is 12 residues. V was cut by 7 bases and J by 7 bases, with 10 bases left in between. In germline, CDR1 is LNHDA, CDR2 SQIVND (reference sequence). Here the CDR3 reads CASNQRSGELFF. The CDR3 bases are TGTGCCAGTAACCAGCGGAGCGGGGAGCTGTTTTTT.

The chain recombines TRBV4-3 with TRBJ2-7, with D hard to call. This CDR3 has 15 residues. Between the trimmed V and J ends, which lost 0 bases and 7 bases, there was a span of 16 bases. CDR1 LGHNA and CDR2 YSLEER come from the germline V gene. The CDR3 coding sequence is TGCGCCAGCAGCCAAGAGTTAGGGCCCTTGGGGGAGCAGTACTTC. As protein: CASSQELGPLGEQYF.

The V and J genes are TRBV7-2 and TRBJ1-1; D ambiguous. This CDR3 has 12 amino acids. Deletions cut 3 bases from V and 5 bases from J, with 7 bases between. Per germline, CDR1 SGHTA and CDR2 FQGNSA. CDR3 region: CASSFEGTEAFF. CDR3 DNA sequence: TGTGCCAGCAGCTTTGAGGGAACTGAAGCTTTCTTT.

This clone is a singleton in its sample. This chain links TRBV6-1 with TRBJ2-2; no definite D call. The V gene lost 3 bases and the J gene lost 1 base, with 9 bases spanning the gap. Germline lookup yields CDR1 MNHNS and CDR2 SASEGT. The CDR3 runs 15 residues. CDR3 nucleotide sequence: TGTGCCAGCAGTGACCAGCTCCTGAACACCGGGGAGCTGTTTTTT. Translation gives CASSDQLLNTGELFF.

The rearrangement links TRBV10-1 to TRBJ2-2; D remains ambiguous. The ends were cut back, 3 bases at V and 4 bases at J, with 9 bases in the middle. In germline, CDR1 is WNHNN, CDR2 SYGVQD (reference sequence). The CDR3 covers 14 residues. CDR3 DNA: TGCGCCAGCAGTGACTTTGCTAGCACCGGGGAGCTGTTTTTT. Translating gives CASSDFASTGELFF.

The chain joins TRBV5-1 to TRBJ1-1, with D unresolved. V was trimmed by 0 bases and J by 1 base, leaving 7 bases between them. The CDR3 loop spans 14 amino acids. CDR1 is SGHRS, CDR2 YFSETQ, per germline. This chain's CDR3 is CASSLAEGNTEAFF. CDR3 nucleotides: TGCGCCAGCAGCTTGGCGGAGGGGAACACTGAAGCTTTCTTT.

The chain joins TRBV6-5 to TRBJ2-1, with 7 bases matching TRBD1. This CDR3 has 16 amino acids. Per germline, CDR1 MNHEY and CDR2 SVGAGI. V gave up 6 bases and J gave up 0 bases; unmatched junction bases: 8. The DNA for the CDR3 is TGTGCCAGCAGCTACGACAGGGCGAGCTCCTACAATGAGCAGTTCTTC. Its translation: CASSYDRASSYNEQFF.

The genes are TRBV5-4 and TRBJ2-7, with 10 nucleotides matching TRBD2. The V gene's germline CDR1 is SGHNT and CDR2 YYREEE (reference sequence). V gave up 4 bases and J gave up 7 bases; unmatched junction bases: 8. The CDR3 sequence is 14 residues long. The CDR3 spells CASSLTGLALEQYF. DNA of the CDR3: TGTGCCAGCAGCCTGACGGGACTAGCGTTGGAGCAGTACTTC.

This clone was picked up one time. V and J are TRBV9 and TRBJ2-5; the D gene is possibly TRBD2 (5 bases). CDR1 is SGDLS, CDR2 YYNGEE, per germline. CDR3 length: 17 residues. V was shortened by 5 bases and J by 4 bases, with 24 bases between the two germline ends. CDR3 nucleotides: TGTGCCAGCAGTCGGGGTGAGATAGGCAATTCAGGAGAGACCCAGTACTTC. This sequence encodes CASSRGEIGNSGETQYF. Complete variable domain (other parts from reference TRBV9 and TRBJ2-5): DSGVTQTPKHLITATGQRVTLRCSPRSGDLSVYWYQQSLDQGLQFLIQYYNGEERAKGNILERFSAQQFPDLHSELNLSSLELGDSALYFCASSRGEIGNSGETQYFGPGTRLLVL.

A remark on this clone: The identical CDR3 is also encoded by other nucleotide sequences in the sample. The chain joins TRBV28 to TRBJ2-2, with D tentatively TRBD1 or TRBD2 (5 bases each). Trimming shortened V by 6 bases and J by 5 bases, and 10 bases separated the two germline ends. The CDR3 covers 13 residues. Per germline, CDR1 MDHEN and CDR2 SYDVKM. This CDR3 is CASRGVGTGELFF. The CDR3 DNA reads as TGTGCCAGCAGGGGGGTGGGTACCGGGGAGCTGTTTTTT. Complete variable domain (other parts from reference TRBV28 and TRBJ2-2): DVKVTQSSRYLVKRTGEKVFLECVQDMDHENMFWYRQDPGLGLRLIYFSYDVKMKEKGDIPEGYSVSREKKERFSLILESASTNQTSMYLCASRGVGTGELFFGEGSRLTVL.

This chain joins TRBV18 and TRBJ1-4; 12 nucleotides agree with TRBD1. The CDR3 has 18 amino acids. In germline, CDR1 is KGHSH, CDR2 LQKENI. Trimming took 1 base from V and 7 from J; bases not matched to a gene: 10. The CDR3 here is CASSPRPGTGGFGEKLFF. The CDR3 DNA sequence: TGTGCCAGCTCACCACGACCCGGGACAGGGGGCTTCGGTGAAAAACTGTTTTTT.

This clone is a singleton in its sample. The V gene is TRBV27, the J gene TRBJ2-3, with 15 positions matching TRBD2. The V gene end was trimmed by 5 bases and the J gene end by 4 bases; junction bases not matched to a gene: 10. The CDR3 runs 18 residues. Germline lookup yields CDR1 MNHEY and CDR2 SMNVEV (reference sequence). CDR3 nucleotides: TGTGCCAGCAGTCGGACCGGGACTAGCGGGAGGTGGGCAGATACGCAGTATTTT. Translated, it gives CASSRTGTSGRWADTQYF.

The chain couples TRBV5-4 to TRBJ1-2; D uncertain. This CDR3 has 13 residues. Germline lookup yields CDR1 SGHNT and CDR2 YYREEE (reference sequence). Trimming cost V 0 bases and J 1 base, with 4 bases left between them. CDR3 loop: CASSLDGNYGYTF. CDR3 nucleotides: TGTGCCAGCAGCTTGGACGGTAACTATGGCTACACCTTC.

Of note for this clone: This sample includes further DNA sequences coding for the same CDR3. The chain recombines TRBV5-1 with TRBJ2-7; maybe TRBD1 (5 bases). CDR3 size: 14 residues. Trimming took 4 bases from V and 2 from J, leaving 13 bases between them. In germline, CDR1 is SGHRS, CDR2 YFSETQ. The CDR3 spells CASSLAGFPYEQYF. DNA for the CDR3: TGCGCCAGCAGCCTGGCAGGGTTTCCCTACGAGCAGTACTTC. Full variable domain (outside the CDR3, taken from reference TRBV5-1 and TRBJ2-7): KAGVTQTPRYLIKTRGQQVTLSCSPISGHRSVSWYQQTPGQGLQFLFEYFSETQRNKGNFPGRFSGRQFSNSRSEMNVSTLELGDSALYLCASSLAGFPYEQYFGPGTRLTVT.

CDR3 nucleotide sequence: TGTGCCACCCGACAGGACAGTCAAACCGGGGAGCTGTTTTTT. Translating it yields CATRQDSQTGELFF. The genes are TRBV15 and TRBJ2-2; D is perhaps TRBD1 (6 bases). Trimming left V 8 bases short and J 5 bases short, with 15 bases between. The CDR3 contains 14 residues. CDR1 is LNHNV, CDR2 YYDKDF, per germline (reference sequence).

V is TRBV10-3 and J is TRBJ1-1, with D uncertain. The CDR3 is made up of 12 amino acids. Germline V lookup: CDR1 ENHRY, CDR2 SYGVKD. The V gene lost 3 bases and the J gene lost 8 bases, with 10 bases spanning the gap. CDR3 in amino acids: CAISDSRAEAFF. The CDR3 nucleotides read TGTGCCATCAGTGACAGCCGAGCGGAAGCTTTCTTT.

DNA for the CDR3: TGTGCCAGCAGTTTAGTAGGACTGTTGAACACTGAAGCTTTCTTT. It is translated as CASSLVGLLNTEAFF. The rearrangement joins TRBV28 to TRBJ1-1; D not certain. The CDR3 runs 15 residues. Germline V gene lookup returns CDR1 MDHEN and CDR2 SYDVKM. Trimming took off 2 bases at V and 0 bases at J, with 10 bases between the two ends.

Note on this clone: Other DNA sequences in the sample encode the same CDR3. This chain links TRBV25-1 with TRBJ2-7; D is ambiguous. The CDR3 length is 12 residues. V lost 1 base, J lost 3 bases, and 4 bases lay in between. In germline, CDR1 is MGHDK, CDR2 SYGVNS. The CDR3 coding sequence is TGTGCCAGCAGTGAATCCGGCTACGAGCAGTACTTC. This codes for CASSESGYEQYF.

The chain links TRBV9 to TRBJ2-5; the match to TRBD2 covers 7 bases. After removal of 3 bases from V and 7 bases from J, the junction contained 12 bases not matched to a gene. Germline CDR1 reads SGDLS; CDR2 reads YYNGEE. The CDR3 covers 15 residues. CDR3 protein: CASSAVNGLDATQYF. The DNA for the CDR3 is TGTGCCAGCAGCGCAGTAAACGGACTAGACGCGACCCAGTACTTC.

The CDR3 DNA reads TGTGCCAGCAGACCGACAGGGATAGGTGGCTACACCTTC. It yields the protein CASRPTGIGGYTF. The V call is TRBV28, the J call TRBJ1-2, with 7 nucleotides matching TRBD1. The germline V gene has CDR1 MDHEN and CDR2 SYDVKM. V shed 6 bases and J 7 bases; nucleotides not matched to a gene: 8. This CDR3 contains 13 residues.

This chain connects TRBV29-1 to TRBJ2-1; 10 bases are shared with TRBD2. Per germline, CDR1 SQVTM and CDR2 ANQGSEA. The CDR3 covers 18 residues. The junction had 18 bases not matched to a gene; V was cut back by 5 bases and J by 5 bases. The CDR3 coding sequence is TGCAGCGTTTCGACTAGCGGGTCTACCCAATTCCTCCACAATGAGCAGTTCTTC. This translates into CSVSTSGSTQFLHNEQFF.